This T cell receptor (beta chain) emerged from a study of T-cell reconstitution after alpha-beta-depleted transplantation in children. V lost 2 bases and J lost 3; bases outside the gene matches: 15. Germline V CDR1 and CDR2: GTSNPN, SVGIG (reference sequence). The CDR3 loop spans 17 amino acids. Unique molecular identifiers were incorporated into the prepared TCRbeta library. TCRdb re-called the PCR reads through MiXCR, storing one row per CDR3 protein. The data show fewer than 120,000 distinct CDR3 sequences, around 10% seen once. Only a few counts were recorded for this clonotype. Sample: PBMCs from the stem cell graft donor, taken from the stem cell graft. The clonotype originates from a human donor who donated a stem cell graft to a child with acute lymphoblastic leukemia. The chain uses TRBV30 and TRBJ1-1; 7 bases are a match to TRBD1. CDR3 sequence: CAWSWGGGPWADTEAFF. The CDR3, as DNA: TGTGCCTGGAGTTGGGGAGGGGGCCCCTGGGCTGACACTGAAGCTTTCTTT.